This T cell receptor beta chain was captured in a study of blood T cell repertoires in COVID-19. Method: immunoSEQ multiplex PCR; TCRdb's copy keeps in-frame clones and lacks some. The sample has about 80,000 clones; roughly 89% are singletons. Trimming shortened V by 6 bases and J by 0 bases, and 21 bases separated the two germline ends. Germline CDR1 LNHDA, CDR2 SQIVND (reference sequence). This CDR3 has 18 residues. The receptor was derived from a man aged 50-60 years with acute or convalescent COVID-19. This rearrangement joins TRBV19 to TRBJ2-1; tentative D call: TRBD1 (6 bases). The sequenced sample consisted of peripheral blood. CDR3 nucleotides: TGTGCCAGTAGCGGCCCTGGTAGGACAGCGAGCTCCTACAATGAGCAGTTCTTC. Protein product: CASSGPGRTASSYNEQFF.